The rows below give T cell receptor beta chains drawn from one sample of a study of T cell repertoires in cytomegalovirus infection. Their recognized antigens are unknown. TCRdb passed the reads through MiXCR, listing each CDR3 protein once. The sample contains fewer than 950,000 distinct CDR3 sequences, 30% to 35% of which appear only once. The specimen was cultured CD8+ T cells from PBMCs, collected from culture after CMV antigen stimulation. These receptors all stem from a human donor in good health (CMV status not recorded). Some clones in this sample may be carry-over from other donors' samples. Each CDR3 is given with its conserved first and last residue. D genes are given only for firm matches. Some rows mark clone size as missing; the rest say once, few, many or name a class of expanded clone.

J gene	D gene	clone size	V gene	CDR3 protein	CDR3 DNA
TRBJ2-7	TRBD1	few	TRBV5-1	CASSLGTGEDEQYF	TGCGCCAGCAGCTTGGGGACAGGGGAGGACGAGCAGTACTTC
TRBJ2-7	-	many	TRBV7-6	CASSLEDEERPYEQYF	TGTGCCAGCAGCTTAGAAGATGAGGAGCGGCCCTACGAGCAGTACTTC
TRBJ1-5	TRBD1	few	TRBV19	CASSTTGGGGQPQHF	TGTGCCAGTAGTACAACAGGGGGTGGCGGACAGCCCCAGCATTTT
TRBJ2-3	-	few	TRBV29-1	CSAPGRGSTDTQYF	TGCAGCGCACCTGGTAGGGGGAGCACAGATACGCAGTATTTT
TRBJ2-1	-	few	TRBV7-3	CASNPGLAISYNEQFF	TGTGCCAGCAACCCGGGGCTAGCGATCTCCTACAATGAGCAGTTCTTC
TRBJ2-1	-	-	TRBV12-3/TRBV12-4	CATPPLKGGENEQFF	TGTGCCACCCCTCCCCTAAAGGGGGGGGAAAATGAGCAGTTCTTC
TRBJ2-1	-	-	TRBV28	CASSLTSVEQFF	TGTGCCAGCAGCCTGACATCCGTAGAGCAGTTCTTC
TRBJ2-3	-	-	TRBV6-6	CASSYDATIGVSSTDTQYF	TGTGCCAGCAGTTACGACGCCACAATAGGAGTTTCTAGCACAGATACGCAGTATTTT
TRBJ2-3	-	few	TRBV7-2	CASSLAGLPQYF	TGTGCCAGCAGCTTAGCGGGCCTTCCGCAGTATTTT
TRBJ2-3	TRBD2	few	TRBV27	CASSNAGGPADTQYF	TGTGCCAGCAGTAACGCGGGGGGGCCGGCAGATACGCAGTATTTT
TRBJ1-5	TRBD1	many	TRBV7-9	CASSSAGGGQPQHF	TGTGCCAGCAGTTCCGCAGGGGGCGGACAGCCCCAGCATTTT
TRBJ2-1	TRBD1	-	TRBV7-9	CASSFGQGGGEQFF	TGTGCCAGCAGCTTTGGACAGGGTGGGGGTGAGCAGTTCTTC
TRBJ2-5	-	many	TRBV7-6	CASSLVGGDQETQYF	TGTGCCAGCAGCTTAGTTGGCGGAGACCAAGAGACCCAGTACTTC
TRBJ2-3	-	few	TRBV7-2	CASSYTPFPPGSTDTQYF	TGTGCCAGCAGCTATACCCCTTTTCCCCCTGGTAGCACAGATACGCAGTATTTT
TRBJ2-7	-	few	TRBV2	CASSEGGAGSSYEQYF	TGTGCCAGCAGTGAGGGGGGCGCCGGGAGCTCCTACGAGCAGTACTTC
TRBJ1-6	-	few	TRBV6-5	CASSFSGGSSYNSPLHF	TGTGCCAGCAGTTTCTCCGGAGGGAGCTCCTATAATTCACCCCTCCACTTT
TRBJ2-5	-	few	TRBV12-3/TRBV12-4	CASSPGREKETQYF	TGTGCCAGCAGTCCGGGACGGGAAAAAGAGACCCAGTACTTC
TRBJ2-7	-	few	TRBV9	CASSGTDRFPYEQYF	TGTGCCAGCAGCGGGACAGATCGGTTTCCCTACGAGCAGTACTTC
TRBJ1-2	TRBD1	-	TRBV19	CASSTPTGVYGYTF	TGTGCCAGTAGTACACCGACAGGGGTCTATGGCTACACCTTC
TRBJ1-5	TRBD1	once	TRBV19	CASSPSPGARGPYLQPQHF	TGTGCCAGTAGTCCATCGCCGGGGGCAAGGGGGCCTTACCTTCAGCCCCAGCATTTT
TRBJ1-2	-	-	TRBV10-2	CASSDREGNGYTF	TGCGCCAGCAGTGACCGGGAGGGTAATGGCTACACCTTC
TRBJ1-1	TRBD1	-	TRBV7-2	CASSLAETGAVGWTEAFF	TGTGCCAGCAGCTTAGCCGAAACAGGGGCCGTGGGGTGGACTGAAGCTTTCTTT
TRBJ2-5	TRBD2	-	TRBV27	CASSSAGALVGQETQYF	TGTGCCAGCAGTTCAGCGGGGGCTTTAGTGGGGCAAGAGACCCAGTACTTC
TRBJ1-4	-	many	TRBV7-9	CASSLRGAFEKLFF	TGTGCCAGCAGCTTACGGGGGGCGTTTGAAAAACTGTTTTTT
TRBJ2-5	TRBD1	-	TRBV19	CASSIGTGDQETQYF	TGTGCCAGTAGTATCGGGACAGGGGACCAAGAGACCCAGTACTTC
TRBJ1-4	TRBD1	-	TRBV5-8	CASSHQDRGHEKLFF	TGTGCCAGCAGTCACCAGGACAGGGGGCATGAAAAACTGTTTTTT
TRBJ1-6	-	many	TRBV19	CASSTKERGWAPHSPLHF	TGTGCCAGTAGTACCAAGGAGAGGGGCTGGGCCCCACATTCACCCCTCCACTTT
TRBJ2-3	TRBD2	few	TRBV14	CASSKGLAYTDTQYF	TGTGCCAGCAGCAAGGGACTAGCTTACACAGATACGCAGTATTTT
TRBJ2-1	-	-	TRBV19	CASSPFGPGYNEQFF	TGTGCCAGTAGTCCCTTTGGACCCGGATACAATGAGCAGTTCTTC
TRBJ2-1	-	few	TRBV27	CASSLTGGHEQFF	TGTGCCAGCAGTCTCACGGGGGGCCATGAGCAGTTCTTC
TRBJ2-2	-	-	TRBV20-1	CSAPRLNTGELFF	TGCAGTGCTCCCCGACTGAACACCGGGGAGCTGTTTTTT
TRBJ2-1	-	-	TRBV5-6	CASSLSDVDIHIRGFPITYNEQFF	TGTGCCAGCAGCTTGAGTGATGTGGACATCCACATAAGGGGCTTCCCTATAACCTACAATGAGCAGTTCTTC
TRBJ1-1	-	few	TRBV5-1	CASSLGGGATEAFF	TGCGCCAGCAGCCTAGGAGGTGGGGCCACTGAAGCTTTCTTT
TRBJ1-5	-	-	TRBV27	CASSLFQVKGNQPQHF	TGTGCCAGCAGTTTATTTCAGGTGAAGGGCAATCAGCCCCAGCATTTT
TRBJ1-1	-	-	TRBV10-2	CASTLGSMNTEAFF	TGCGCCAGCACCCTAGGATCGATGAACACTGAAGCTTTCTTT
TRBJ1-5	-	few	TRBV7-2	CASSKGHHSNQPQHF	TGTGCCAGCAGCAAGGGACACCATAGCAATCAGCCCCAGCATTTT
TRBJ1-1	-	-	TRBV15	CATSRGVGAEAFF	TGTGCCACCAGCAGAGGGGTTGGGGCGGAAGCTTTCTTT
TRBJ1-1	TRBD1	few	TRBV6-1	CASRQGLGTEAFF	TGTGCCAGTCGACAGGGATTGGGGACTGAAGCTTTCTTT
TRBJ2-2	-	once	TRBV5-4	CASSLAGITNTGELFF	TGTGCCAGCAGCTTGGCCGGGATTACGAACACCGGGGAGCTGTTTTTT
TRBJ2-1	-	few	TRBV27	CASSRPYDNEQFF	TGTGCCAGCAGTCGCCCCTATGACAATGAGCAGTTCTTC
TRBJ1-5	-	few	TRBV4-1	CASSQEANSNQPQHF	TGCGCCAGCAGCCAAGAGGCAAATAGCAATCAGCCCCAGCATTTT
TRBJ1-2	TRBD1	few	TRBV7-6	CASSPGGQPAYFGYTF	TGTGCCAGCAGTCCAGGGGGGCAGCCCGCTTACTTTGGCTACACCTTC
TRBJ2-1	-	-	TRBV6-6	CASSSNRPDNEQFF	TGTGCCAGCAGCTCAAACAGACCTGACAATGAGCAGTTCTTC
TRBJ2-7	TRBD1	-	TRBV5-5	CASSPGTGWYEQYF	TGTGCCAGCAGCCCTGGGACAGGGTGGTACGAGCAGTACTTC
TRBJ1-1	-	many	TRBV7-6	CASSPYPSGNTEAFF	TGTGCCAGCAGCCCCTACCCGTCGGGGAACACTGAAGCTTTCTTT
TRBJ2-7	TRBD2	few	TRBV7-6	CASSLGAGGTEQYF	TGTGCCAGCAGCTTAGGGGCGGGGGGGACCGAGCAGTACTTC
TRBJ2-1	TRBD2	-	TRBV4-1	CASSQDSSGLIEQFF	TGCGCCAGCAGCCAAGATTCTAGCGGCCTAATAGAGCAGTTCTTC
TRBJ2-1	-	few	TRBV3-1	CASRYTGQQFF	TGTGCCAGCAGGTATACCGGGCAGCAGTTCTTC
TRBJ2-1	-	few	TRBV27	CASSFLPSEADNEQFF	TGTGCCAGCAGTTTCCTTCCCTCAGAGGCAGACAATGAGCAGTTCTTC
TRBJ1-1	TRBD1	once	TRBV6-6	CASIAGGMNTEAFF	TGTGCCAGCATCGCAGGGGGCATGAACACTGAAGCTTTCTTT
TRBJ2-1	TRBD2	once	TRBV3-1	CASTPSGVAGAYNEQFF	TGTGCCAGCACCCCGAGTGGGGTAGCGGGGGCCTACAATGAGCAGTTCTTC
TRBJ1-6	TRBD1	few	TRBV6-2/TRBV6-3	CASRTGTGDSPLHF	TGTGCCAGCAGAACCGGGACAGGGGATTCACCCCTCCACTTT
TRBJ2-1	-	few	TRBV5-4	CASSPDLTRYDEQFF	TGTGCCAGCAGCCCCGATCTTACTCGCTACGATGAGCAGTTCTTC
TRBJ2-1	-	few	TRBV7-9	CASSLAEEGKNEQFF	TGTGCCAGCAGCTTAGCGGAGGAGGGTAAGAATGAGCAGTTCTTC
TRBJ1-5	-	-	TRBV24-1	CATSDYKPQHF	TGTGCCACCAGTGATTATAAGCCCCAGCATTTT
TRBJ1-1	-	few	TRBV4-1	CASSQDTAGDTEAFF	TGCGCCAGCAGCCAAGATACGGCAGGGGACACTGAAGCTTTCTTT
TRBJ1-2	TRBD1	-	TRBV24-1	CATSDGTGPVTF	TGTGCCACCAGTGATGGGACAGGCCCGGTCACCTTC
TRBJ2-1	-	-	TRBV12-3/TRBV12-4	CASSFGTSDEQFF	TGTGCCAGCAGTTTTGGGACTTCTGATGAGCAGTTCTTC
TRBJ2-1	TRBD1	-	TRBV6-1	CASTGTGEKFF	TGTGCCAGCACCGGGACAGGGGAAAAATTCTTC
TRBJ2-2	-	few	TRBV7-9	CASSLLVGNTGELFF	TGTGCCAGCAGCTTACTGGTTGGGAACACCGGGGAGCTGTTTTTT